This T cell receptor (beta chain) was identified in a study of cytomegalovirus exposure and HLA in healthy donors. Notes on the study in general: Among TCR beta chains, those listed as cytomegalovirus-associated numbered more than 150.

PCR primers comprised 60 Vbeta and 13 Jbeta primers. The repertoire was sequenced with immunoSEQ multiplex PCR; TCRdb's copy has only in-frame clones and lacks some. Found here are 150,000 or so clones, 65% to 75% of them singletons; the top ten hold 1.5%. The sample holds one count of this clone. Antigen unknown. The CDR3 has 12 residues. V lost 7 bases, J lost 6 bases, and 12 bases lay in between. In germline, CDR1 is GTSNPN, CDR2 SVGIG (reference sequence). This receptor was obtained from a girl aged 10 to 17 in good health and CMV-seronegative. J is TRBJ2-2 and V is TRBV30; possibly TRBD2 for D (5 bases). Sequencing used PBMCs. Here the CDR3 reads CAFLRGAGELFF. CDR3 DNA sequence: TGTGCCTTCCTTCGGGGTGCCGGGGAGCTGTTTTTT.